These 23 T cell receptor beta chains originate from one sample sequenced in a study of shared clonotypes between healthy human individuals (dated by TCRdb to the early 2020s). The library was prepared using the immunoSEQ multiplex PCR assay. Here the immuneACCESS table is served through TCRdb, limited to in-frame sequences with V and J called. Missing clones are a known gap in these copies; in checked studies unresolved V genes cover under half, and the rest lacks a known reason. The sample table lists around 600,000 clones, approximately 96% of them with a count of one. The ten most abundant clones make up approximately 0.12% of the sample. CD8 naive samples were CD45RO-negative cells positively selected for CCR7, giving a CD45RA+CCR7+ population that excluded TemRA cells. Input material: naive CD8+ T cells sorted from blood. Sample cell subset or site, as interpreted from the label and publication: CD45RA+CCR7+. These receptors all stem from a woman younger than 45 in good health.

The chain employs TRBV27 and TRBJ2-7, with 11 bases identical to TRBD2. There are 16 residues in the CDR3. Looked up from germline, CDR1 is MNHEY and CDR2 is SMNVEV (reference sequence). V lost 5 bases, J lost 2 bases, and 8 bases stayed unmatched. CDR3 sequence (DNA): TGTGCCAGCAGTACAACTAGCGGGAGAAGACCCTACGAGCAGTACTTC. Its protein is CASSTTSGRRPYEQYF.

This clone has a handful of counts. The chain joins TRBV2 to TRBJ1-2, with TRBD1 as a possible D gene (6 bases). Germline lookup yields CDR1 SNHLY and CDR2 FYNNEI. There are 14 residues in the CDR3. Trimming took off 0 bases at V and 6 bases at J, with 11 bases between the two ends. CDR3 DNA: TGTGCCAGCAGTGAAGCGCAGGGGCACCATGGCTACACCTTC. This codes for CASSEAQGHHGYTF. Based on the CDR3 plus reference TRBV2 and TRBJ1-2, the full variable domain is EPEVTQTPSHQVTQMGQEVILRCVPISNHLYFYWYRQILGQKVEFLVSFYNNEISEKSEIFDDQFSVERPDGSNFTLKIRSTKLEDSAMYFCASSEAQGHHGYTFGSGTRLTVV.

The V and J genes are TRBV7-8 and TRBJ2-3, with D uncertain. The CDR3 extends over 16 amino acids. Deletions cut 2 bases from V and 3 bases from J, with 15 bases between. Germline V lookup: CDR1 SGHVS, CDR2 FQNEAQ. The CDR3 reads CASSLSETDATDTQYF. DNA of the CDR3: TGTGCCAGCAGCTTAAGTGAGACCGATGCGACAGATACGCAGTATTTT.

The chain joins TRBV9 to TRBJ2-2, with 9 bases aligning to TRBD2. CDR1 is SGDLS and CDR2 is YYNGEE in the germline V gene. This CDR3 is 18 amino acids long. V trimming: 2 bases; J trimming: 7 bases; junction bases outside the gene matches: 15. The CDR3 protein is CASSVGSSGTEAVGELFF. The DNA of the CDR3 is TGTGCCAGCAGCGTTGGGTCTAGCGGGACAGAGGCAGTCGGGGAGCTGTTTTTT.

The chain uses TRBV27 and TRBJ2-6, with 7 bases fitting TRBD1. Germline CDR1 MNHEY, CDR2 SMNVEV (reference sequence). The CDR3 is 15 amino acids. After removal of 5 bases from V and 4 bases from J, the junction contained 5 bases not matched to a gene. Written as DNA, the CDR3 is TGTGCCAGCAGTCCCGGGACAGCCGGGGCCAACGTCCTGACTTTC. Translation: CASSPGTAGANVLTF.

This chain joins TRBV7-6 and TRBJ2-1; 9 nucleotides agree with TRBD2. Germline CDR1 SGHVS, CDR2 FNYEAQ. The CDR3 has 16 residues. With V trimmed by 5 bases and J by 8 bases, 13 bases remained unmatched. CDR3 sequence reads: CASSTGSGSIHHEQFF. DNA for the CDR3: TGTGCCAGCAGCACCGGTAGCGGGAGTATCCACCATGAGCAGTTCTTC.

V usage is TRBV28 and J usage is TRBJ1-2; D gene ambiguous. CDR3 length: 13 amino acids. V shed 3 bases and J shed 1 base, with 6 bases lying between them. Germline CDR1 reads MDHEN; CDR2 reads SYDVKM. Written as DNA, the CDR3 is TGTGCCAGCAGTTTCGGAGTTAACTATGGCTACACCTTC. This translates into CASSFGVNYGYTF.

V usage is TRBV29-1 and J usage is TRBJ1-4, with a weak D call TRBD1 (5 bases). The CDR3 sequence is 13 residues long. The V gene's germline CDR1 is SQVTM and CDR2 ANQGSEA. Deletions cut 6 bases from V and 0 bases from J, with 8 bases between. CDR3 in DNA: TGCAGCGTGGGGACTTCAACTAATGAAAAACTGTTTTTT. Its translation: CSVGTSTNEKLFF.

The chain employs TRBV19 and TRBJ1-1; 7 nucleotides align to TRBD1. Germline V CDR1 and CDR2: LNHDA, SQIVND (reference sequence). Germline trimming cut 10 bases from V and 0 bases from J; bases unmatched to any gene: 11. The CDR3 consists of 15 residues. The CDR3 sequence is CATRDRATVNTEAFF. The CDR3 nucleotides are TGTGCCACCAGGGACAGAGCCACTGTGAACACTGAAGCTTTCTTT.

The chain couples TRBV28 to TRBJ1-5; D gene ambiguous. Trimming cost V 4 bases and J 3 bases, with 7 bases left between them. Germline V gives CDR1 MDHEN, CDR2 SYDVKM. The CDR3 spans 13 residues. This CDR3 is CASSSVDNQPQHF. CDR3 in DNA: TGTGCCAGCAGTTCGGTAGACAATCAGCCCCAGCATTTT.

This rearrangement joins TRBV7-9 to TRBJ2-7; TRBD1 matches at 9 bases. The trim removed 5 bases at V and 4 bases at J, leaving 6 bases unmatched. Germline V gives CDR1 SEHNR, CDR2 FQNEAQ (reference sequence). The CDR3 has 14 residues. CDR3 protein: CASSAGTGRYEQYF. Here the CDR3 DNA reads TGTGCCAGCAGCGCCGGGACAGGGCGGTACGAGCAGTACTTC. Using reference TRBV7-9 and TRBJ2-7 for the parts outside the CDR3, the full variable domain is DTGVSQNPRHKITKRGQNVTFRCDPISEHNRLYWYRQTLGQGPEFLTYFQNEAQLEKSRLLSDRFSAERPKGSFSTLEIQRTEQGDSAMYLCASSAGTGRYEQYFGPGTRLTVT.

Here the CDR3 reads CASSRGGGGEKLFF. For the CDR3, the DNA is TGTGCCAGCAGCAGGGGAGGGGGAGGTGAAAAACTGTTTTTT. V gene TRBV7-9 combines with J gene TRBJ1-4; possible D gene TRBD1, 6 bases. The V end lost 5 bases, the J end lost 7 bases, and 14 bases lay between the germline ends. This CDR3 has 14 amino acids. CDR1 and CDR2 from the germline V gene are SEHNR and FQNEAQ (reference sequence). The full variable domain, rest sourced from reference TRBV7-9 and TRBJ1-4, is DTGVSQNPRHKITKRGQNVTFRCDPISEHNRLYWYRQTLGQGPEFLTYFQNEAQLEKSRLLSDRFSAERPKGSFSTLEIQRTEQGDSAMYLCASSRGGGGEKLFFGSGTQLSVL.

The CDR3 protein is CASSRTSGGEYEQYF. The CDR3 DNA sequence: TGTGCCAGCAGCAGGACGTCCGGGGGGGAGTACGAGCAGTACTTC. V and J are TRBV5-4 and TRBJ2-7, with 8 bases lining up with TRBD2. The length of the CDR3 is 15 residues. Trimming took 4 bases from V and 4 from J; bases not matched to a gene: 10. CDR1 and CDR2 from the germline V gene are SGHNT and YYREEE (reference sequence).

V is TRBV30 and J is TRBJ1-1, with no clear D. Trimming left V 5 bases short and J 3 bases short, with 7 bases between. CDR3 length equals 11 residues. The germline V gene encodes CDR1 GTSNPN and CDR2 SVGIG (reference sequence). CDR3 DNA: TGTGCCTGGGCTCATTACACTGAAGCTTTCTTT. Translated, it gives CAWAHYTEAFF.

The rearrangement uses TRBV27 and TRBJ2-7, with 10 positions matching TRBD1. The germline V gene has CDR1 MNHEY and CDR2 SMNVEV (reference sequence). The length of the CDR3 is 16 residues. The junction had 5 bases not matched to a gene; V was cut back by 2 bases and J by 1 base. The CDR3 region has the DNA TGTGCCAGCAGTTTAACCGGGACAGGGGTATCCTACGAGCAGTACTTC. Translation gives CASSLTGTGVSYEQYF.

The DNA of the CDR3 is TGTGCCAGCAGCTTAGGGACTTCGAACACCGGGGAGCTGTTTTTT. Its protein is CASSLGTSNTGELFF. The V gene is TRBV7-9, the J gene TRBJ2-2; maybe TRBD2 (5 bases). This CDR3 region has 15 residues. V dropped 1 base and J dropped 0 bases, with 6 bases sitting between them. Germline V CDR1 and CDR2: SEHNR, FQNEAQ (reference sequence).

The chain recombines TRBV9 with TRBJ2-7; D possibly corresponds to TRBD2 (5 bases). The germline V gene encodes CDR1 SGDLS and CDR2 YYNGEE. V gave up 4 bases and J gave up 0 bases, with 11 bases separating them. This CDR3 is built from 14 residues. DNA of the CDR3: TGTGCCAGCAGCTTCACTAGTGACTCCTACGAGCAGTACTTC. Amino acid sequence: CASSFTSDSYEQYF. The full variable domain, rest sourced from reference TRBV9 and TRBJ2-7, is DSGVTQTPKHLITATGQRVTLRCSPRSGDLSVYWYQQSLDQGLQFLIQYYNGEERAKGNILERFSAQQFPDLHSELNLSSLELGDSALYFCASSFTSDSYEQYFGPGTRLTVT.

The chain employs TRBV19 and TRBJ1-2, with a possible D match to TRBD1 (5 bases). Trimming pared 7 bases from V and 3 bases from J, leaving 18 bases between. The length of the CDR3 is 15 residues. From germline, CDR1 is LNHDA and CDR2 SQIVND (reference sequence). The CDR3 DNA is TGTGCCAGTACCTACAAAGGGCGGGGGGACTATGGCTACACCTTC. It specifies CASTYKGRGDYGYTF.

CDR3 in amino acids: CASPVRKPPYEQYF. The CDR3 DNA is TGTGCCAGCCCCGTTCGGAAACCCCCCTACGAGCAGTACTTC. The rearrangement links TRBV6-1 to TRBJ2-7; D uncertain. Trimming removed 8 bases at V and 2 bases at J, with 16 bases between. The germline V gene encodes CDR1 MNHNS and CDR2 SASEGT. The CDR3 spans 14 residues.

For the CDR3, the DNA is TGTGCCAGCAGCTTATCTTACGGGACTAGCACCTACGAGCAGTACTTC. Protein: CASSLSYGTSTYEQYF. This sequence joins TRBV7-6 and TRBJ2-7; TRBD2 matches at 9 bases. The V gene end was trimmed by 2 bases and the J gene end by 2 bases; junction bases not matched to a gene: 7. The CDR3 loop spans 16 amino acids. Germline CDR1 and CDR2: SGHVS and FNYEAQ.

This chain uses TRBV7-9 with TRBJ2-1, with 13 bases that match TRBD2. J lost 6 bases, V lost 3 bases, and 8 bases had no gene match. The germline CDR1 and CDR2 sequences are SEHNR and FQNEAQ (reference sequence). The CDR3 loop spans 17 amino acids. In DNA form, the CDR3 reads TGTGCCAGCAGCTTGGCATGGACTAGCGGGAGTCTCAATGAGCAGTTCTTC. Translating gives CASSLAWTSGSLNEQFF.

The chain is built from TRBV25-1 and TRBJ1-1; D is perhaps TRBD1 (5 bases). V lost 5 bases, J lost 11 bases, and 15 bases lay in between. CDR1 MGHDK and CDR2 SYGVNS come from the germline V gene. The CDR3 contains 12 residues. CDR3 sequence: CASSRVGLRAFF. The CDR3, as DNA: TGTGCCAGCAGTAGAGTGGGGCTTCGGGCTTTCTTT.

This sequence joins TRBV28 and TRBJ2-7; D may be TRBD1 or TRBD2 (5 bases each). Per germline, CDR1 MDHEN and CDR2 SYDVKM. The CDR3 spans 16 residues. Trimming pared 5 bases from V and 2 bases from J, leaving 19 bases between. The CDR3 DNA reads as TGTGCCAGCAGTAGCCCGTCCGGGACGGATACCTACGAGCAGTACTTC. This gives the protein CASSSPSGTDTYEQYF. The full variable domain, in which reference TRBV28 and TRBJ2-7 provide the parts outside the CDR3, is DVKVTQSSRYLVKRTGEKVFLECVQDMDHENMFWYRQDPGLGLRLIYFSYDVKMKEKGDIPEGYSVSREKKERFSLILESASTNQTSMYLCASSSPSGTDTYEQYFGPGTRLTVT.